This T cell receptor beta chain comes out of a study of beta chain features in type 1 diabetes (dated by TCRdb to about 2018). Study-level background: Mean age, gender distribution, total cell number and subset yield were not different between patients and healthy donors. A total of roughly 99,000,000 sorted cells were examined across all samples, and the number of cells per subset was strongly correlated with RNA yield. In the study, recently diagnosed type 1 diabetes patients and matched healthy donors were compared on the TCRB repertoires of their sorted circulating CD4+ T cell subsets. Regulatory and stem cell-like memory subsets were isolated from only 8 patients and roughly 8 healthy donors, whereas naive and central memory subsets came from all 28 donors. Broad study findings and their caveats: At VDJ recombination sites, type 1 diabetes patients had fewer insertions and more deleted nucleotides, which implies abnormalities in thymic rearrangement. Because cDNA was sequenced instead of genomic DNA, highly expressing activated cells could be over-represented, though the groups showed no difference in activation or CD3 levels. Naive, central memory and regulatory TCRB repertoires appeared to be more alike among patients than among healthy donors. In all four CD4+ subsets, TCRB CDR3 length was moderately but significantly shorter in type 1 diabetes patients. Only small numbers of individuals were included in the HLA sub-analyses, which left unresolved whether HLA type had any influence on TCRB rearrangement. PCR might favor shorter templates, but patient and control samples were amplified and corrected together, so any skew would affect both groups equally.

The High Capacity cDNA Reverse Transcription Kit was used to reverse transcribe all of the isolated RNA, meaning that expressed TCRB transcripts were what got sequenced. Deep immunoSEQ sequencing was performed on naive, central memory and regulatory T cell samples, with an average of around 3.4 million total reads per sample. After sorted cells were lysed in RLT buffer, RNA was extracted with DNase-treated RNeasy Micro or Mini kits, with the choice depending on cell number. Each cell subset was processed separately to prevent cross-contamination, with patient and healthy donor samples processed together. The immunoSEQ multiplex PCR was used to amplify TCRB sequences from cDNA, generating 87-bp fragments that spanned the CDR3 region. Sequencing of the amplicons was done on the Illumina HiSeq platform. The authors processed their data as follows. PCR bias was corrected computationally using synthetic template baselines, and reads within Hamming distance 2 were collapsed, with unmergeable singletons discarded. Reads were aligned to IMGT to assign V, D and J genes, CDR3 length, and insertions or deletions at six rearrangement sites. Clonotype counts were normalized to sorted cell number within each subset before computing true diversity and Gini coefficients with the tcR R package. Repertoire sharing was quantified using the overlap coefficient calculated on TCRB nucleotide sequences. Out-of-frame TCRB sequences from naive cells were analyzed as a proxy for the pre-selection repertoire. As stored in TCRdb, this immuneACCESS dataset retains in-frame rearrangements with V and J assigned. A fraction of the clones does not appear; measured against another copy, unresolved V genes explain less than half of the discrepancy, and the remainder lacks a known reason. V, J and clone size derive from that table, while D and trimming were established from the DNA sequence. Within this sample are 350,000 to 450,000 clones, with roughly an eighth of them counted one time only. The ten largest make up about 0.01% of the sample.

Each donor gave one peripheral blood draw, averaging approximately 0.12 L, which was collected into heparinised tubes. A BD FACSAria II was used to sort naive, central memory, regulatory and stem cell-like memory CD4+ T cells with a panel that included CD45RO, CCR7, CD25, CD127, CD95 and CD27. All sorted populations exceeded 95% purity. PBMCs were isolated immediately by Lymphoprep density gradient centrifugation and stained directly without culture. So that batch effects would be minimized, each experiment stained and sorted samples in pairs, pairing one healthy donor with one patient. The CDR3 sequence holds 13 residues, the cysteine and phenylalanine included. Only the CDR3 portion is preserved as DNA: 39 bases, with reading frame beginning at the first base. Reading the germline V gene gives CDR1 MNHNS and CDR2 SASEGT. The germline V end is reduced by 6 bases and the J end by 6 bases; junction bases left unmatched: 3.

Concerning this clone: Its cognate antigen has yet to be identified. No base-level quality is on record; no much larger clone is a single base apart.

The source of this sequence is a woman between 18 and 29 years old with type 1 diabetes. The specimen sequenced was naive CD4+ T cells from blood. The cell subset or site label here, explained by the study, means: true naive CD4+ T cells. The chain is made from TRBV6-1 and TRBJ2-1; 9 of the junction bases match TRBD1. The CDR3 corresponds to CASRMTGGNEQFF. In nucleotides, the sequence is TGTGCCAGCAGGATGACAGGGGGCAATGAGCAGTTCTTC.